This T cell receptor (beta chain) came from a study of cytomegalovirus exposure and HLA in healthy donors. About the research overall: It was reported in a later analysis that the same platform had been used for the approximately 110 validation repertoires as for the 666 first-cohort repertoires.

Whole-study results and caveats: The study flagged fewer than 200 TCR beta chains as cytomegalovirus-associated. Reported results showed that the classifier diagnosed cytomegalovirus status with high specificity and sensitivity.

The repertoire was sequenced with immunoSEQ multiplex PCR; TCRdb's copy has only in-frame clones and lacks some. The table shows some 140,000 clones, with roughly 89% occurring only once. This clone was counted ten times or more. Its antigen remains unknown. Trimming removed 3 bases from V and 3 bases from J; junction bases left unmatched: 3. CDR3 length: 15 residues. CDR1 and CDR2 from the germline V gene are LNHDA and SQIVND (reference sequence). The genes are TRBV19 and TRBJ2-1; 9 bases are shared with TRBD2. The sequenced sample was PBMCs. The sequence derives from a woman between 18 and 30 years old in good health and CMV-seropositive. The CDR3 sequence: CASSMASGDYNEQFF. DNA for the CDR3: TGTGCCAGTAGTATGGCTAGCGGGGACTACAATGAGCAGTTCTTC.